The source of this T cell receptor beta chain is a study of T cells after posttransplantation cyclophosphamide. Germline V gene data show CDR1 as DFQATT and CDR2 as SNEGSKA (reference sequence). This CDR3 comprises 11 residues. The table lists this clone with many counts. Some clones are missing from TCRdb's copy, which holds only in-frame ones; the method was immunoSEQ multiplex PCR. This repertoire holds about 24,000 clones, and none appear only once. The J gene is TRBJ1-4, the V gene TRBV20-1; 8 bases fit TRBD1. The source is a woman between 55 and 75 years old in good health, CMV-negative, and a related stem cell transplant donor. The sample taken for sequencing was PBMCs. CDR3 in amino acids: CAKAGGGKLFF. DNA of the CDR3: TGCGCCAAAGCAGGGGGCGGAAAACTGTTTTTT.